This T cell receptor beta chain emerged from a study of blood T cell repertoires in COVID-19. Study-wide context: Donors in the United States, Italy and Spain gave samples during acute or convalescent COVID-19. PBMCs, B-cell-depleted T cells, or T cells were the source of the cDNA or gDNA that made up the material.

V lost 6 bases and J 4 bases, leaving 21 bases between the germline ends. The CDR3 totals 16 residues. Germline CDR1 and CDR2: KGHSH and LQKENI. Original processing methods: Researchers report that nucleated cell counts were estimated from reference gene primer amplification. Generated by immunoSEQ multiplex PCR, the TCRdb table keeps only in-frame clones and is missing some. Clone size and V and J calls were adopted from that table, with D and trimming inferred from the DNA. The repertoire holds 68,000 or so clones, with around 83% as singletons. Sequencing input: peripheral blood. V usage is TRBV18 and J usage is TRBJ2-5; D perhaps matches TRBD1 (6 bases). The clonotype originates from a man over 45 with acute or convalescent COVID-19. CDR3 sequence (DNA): TGTGCCAGCTCGACCTCTCTCGGGGTAGGGGGAGAGACCCAGTACTTC. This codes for CASSTSLGVGGETQYF.